These 12 T cell receptor beta chains share one sample of origin, sequenced in a study of shared T cell receptors in the human thymus. Sequencing was performed with immunoSEQ multiplex PCR; in TCRdb, only in-frame clones are kept and a portion is missing. Of almost 550,000 clones in the sample, roughly 74% were seen once. The data were also submitted as part of a second study, on human thymus T cells.

Specimen: thymocytes. These receptors originate from a boy younger than two with a congenital heart defect.

The chain is built from TRBV4-3 and TRBJ2-1; TRBD2 might be the D (5 bases). This CDR3 is built from 14 residues. CDR1 LGHNA and CDR2 YSLEER come from the germline V gene. Trimming cost V 0 bases and J 10 bases, with 13 bases left between them. This CDR3 reads CASSQDWRSWEQFF. The CDR3 DNA is TGCGCCAGCAGCCAAGATTGGAGGAGCTGGGAGCAGTTCTTC.

CDR3 nucleotides: TGTGCCAGCAGCATTTCAACCTCCGGGACAGGTCGGTATGGCTACACCTTC. It yields the protein CASSISTSGTGRYGYTF. This chain links TRBV5-5 with TRBJ1-2; 8 bases match TRBD1. CDR1 is SGHKS and CDR2 is YYEKEE in the germline V gene (reference sequence). This CDR3 is built from 17 residues. Losses at the gene ends were 4 bases for V and 5 bases for J; bases not matched to a gene: 16.

This chain links TRBV27 with TRBJ2-1, with 7 bases that match TRBD2. Trimming took 3 bases from V and 0 from J; bases not matched to a gene: 11. Germline CDR1 reads MNHEY; CDR2 reads SMNVEV (reference sequence). The CDR3 length is 18 residues. Here the CDR3 DNA reads TGTGCCAGCAGTTTCGGCAGGGCGGGGGAGAGCTCCTACAATGAGCAGTTCTTC. Translated, it gives CASSFGRAGESSYNEQFF.

This rearrangement joins TRBV27 to TRBJ2-7, with 13 bases fitting TRBD2. This CDR3 is 18 amino acids long. The V and J ends lost 1 base and 4 bases, in that order; junction bases with no gene match: 10. Looked up from germline, CDR1 is MNHEY and CDR2 is SMNVEV (reference sequence). The CDR3 DNA reads TGTGCCAGCAGTTTATATCCACTAGCGGGAGGGAAAGGATACGAGCAGTACTTC. Encoded protein: CASSLYPLAGGKGYEQYF.

This clone has just one count. The rearrangement uses TRBV14 and TRBJ1-2; perhaps TRBD1 as D (6 bases). Between the trimmed V and J ends, which lost 8 bases and 0 bases, there was a span of 16 bases. Germline V gene lookup returns CDR1 SGHDN and CDR2 FVKESK. The CDR3 has 15 residues. Written as DNA, the CDR3 is TGTGCCAGCCACCTCACAGGGAAAACTAACTATGGCTACACCTTC. It codes for CASHLTGKTNYGYTF.

V and J are TRBV27 and TRBJ1-1, with 7 bases matching TRBD1. This CDR3 has 13 residues. The J segment lost 4 bases and the V segment lost 6 bases, leaving 5 bases of the junction unmatched. Germline V gene sequence: CDR1 MNHEY, CDR2 SMNVEV (reference sequence). CDR3 region: CASRRQGITEAFF. CDR3 nucleotide sequence: TGTGCCAGCAGAAGACAGGGAATCACTGAAGCTTTCTTT.

A few counts support this clone. The chain links TRBV12-5 to TRBJ2-7, with 14 bases that match TRBD2. Germline CDR1 LGHNT, CDR2 FRNRAP. J was trimmed by 7 bases and V by 4 bases; bases with no gene match: 12. The CDR3 runs to 17 residues. The chain's CDR3 is CASGCTGTSGSQDEQYF. The CDR3 DNA is TGTGCTAGTGGTTGCACCGGGACTAGCGGGAGTCAGGATGAGCAGTACTTC.

The gene calls are TRBV28 and TRBJ2-7; 9 nucleotides agree with TRBD1. This CDR3 has 12 amino acids. V was clipped by 6 bases and J by 7 bases; unmatched bases: 4. Germline V gene data show CDR1 as MDHEN and CDR2 as SYDVKM. The CDR3 nucleotides read TGTGCCAGCAGCCACGGGACAGGGGAGCAGTACTTC. Protein sequence: CASSHGTGEQYF.

This sequence joins TRBV6-1 and TRBJ2-5; 7 bases map to TRBD1. The CDR3 covers 11 residues. Germline CDR1 reads MNHNS; CDR2 reads SASEGT. Unmatched junction bases numbered 2, after V lost 2 bases and J lost 11 bases. CDR3 nucleotides: TGTGCCAGCAGTGAACGGGGACAGCAGTACTTC. Translating gives CASSERGQQYF.

This rearrangement joins TRBV5-1 to TRBJ2-5; TRBD1 aligns across 8 bases. Germline V gene sequence: CDR1 SGHRS, CDR2 YFSETQ. CDR3 size: 15 residues. V lost 3 bases, J lost 0 bases, and 4 bases stayed unmatched. CDR3 in amino acids: CASSWTGFDQETQYF. In DNA form, the CDR3 reads TGCGCCAGCAGCTGGACAGGGTTCGACCAAGAGACCCAGTACTTC.

This clone was seen a few times. The chain combines TRBV7-2 with TRBJ1-3; tentatively, D is TRBD1 (6 bases). The V gene's germline CDR1 is SGHTA and CDR2 FQGNSA. The length of the CDR3 is 15 residues. V lost 3 bases and J lost 0, with 9 bases in between. Here the CDR3 DNA reads TGTGCCAGCAGCTTCAGGGGCGGCTCTGGAAACACCATATATTTT. Translation: CASSFRGGSGNTIYF.

The chain employs TRBV28 and TRBJ2-7; 7 bases match TRBD1. CDR1 and CDR2 from the germline V gene are MDHEN and SYDVKM. This CDR3 has 15 amino acids. The V segment lost 6 bases and the J segment 0 bases; nucleotides outside the gene matches: 8. This chain's CDR3 is CASSRARDSSYEQYF. The CDR3 DNA reads TGTGCCAGCAGCCGAGCCCGGGACAGCTCCTACGAGCAGTACTTC.